This is a list of T cell receptor beta chains from one sample in a study of blood T cell repertoires in COVID-19. Using immunoSEQ multiplex PCR, the repertoire was profiled, and TCRdb retains in-frame clones only, with some absent. The data contain over 200,000 clones, roughly four fifths of them singletons. The sample consisted of peripheral blood. The source of these receptors is a man between 50 and 59 years old with active or convalescent COVID-19. CDR3s include the opening cysteine and the closing phenylalanine or tryptophan. D genes are given only for firm matches. For some rows the clone size is stated as once, few or many, or as a class when expanded; others skip it.

>TRBJ2-7|TRBV5-5|TRBD1|-
CASRLGQGAYEQYF
TGTGCCAGCAGACTCGGACAGGGCGCCTACGAGCAGTACTTC
>TRBJ1-2|TRBV18|TRBD1|-
CASSPSGTGGYGYTF
TGTGCCAGCTCACCGTCTGGGACAGGTGGCTATGGCTACACCTTC
>TRBJ2-7|TRBV27|-|-
CASSPGTTVTYEQYF
TGTGCCAGCAGTCCGGGGACAACCGTAACCTACGAGCAGTACTTC
>TRBJ2-2|TRBV7-6|TRBD1|-
CASSTGDTRTGELFF
TGTGCCAGCAGCACAGGGGACACCCGGACCGGGGAGCTGTTTTTT
>TRBJ1-4|TRBV30|-|-
CAWSAFRQLSNEKLFF
TGTGCCTGGAGTGCCTTCCGACAGCTATCTAATGAAAAACTGTTTTTT
>TRBJ2-7|TRBV9|-|-
CASSVGRRTAPLSEQYF
TGTGCCAGCAGCGTAGGTCGCCGGACAGCCCCCCTATCTGAGCAGTACTTC
>TRBJ2-7|TRBV29-1|-|-
CSVELQQESSYEQYF
TGCAGCGTTGAATTACAACAGGAGAGCTCCTACGAGCAGTACTTC
>TRBJ1-1|TRBV12-3/TRBV12-4|-|-
CASSLQEDTEAFF
TGTGCCAGCAGTCTCCAGGAGGACACTGAAGCTTTCTTT
>TRBJ2-2|TRBV11-3|-|-
CASSIQGNGELFF
TGTGCCAGCAGCATACAGGGAAACGGGGAGCTGTTTTTT
>TRBJ1-6|TRBV19|TRBD1|-
CASSQIARGRNSPLHF
TGTGCCAGTAGTCAAATAGCCAGGGGGCGTAATTCACCCCTCCACTTT
>TRBJ1-2|TRBV7-2|-|-
CASSLSPGPFNYGYTF
TGTGCCAGCAGCTTAAGTCCAGGGCCATTTAACTATGGCTACACCTTC
>TRBJ1-5|TRBV10-3|TRBD1|-
CAISATGDQPQHF
TGTGCCATCAGTGCCACAGGGGATCAGCCCCAGCATTTT
>TRBJ1-4|TRBV30|-|once
CAWSVPQGANEKLFF
TGTGCCTGGAGTGTACCACAGGGAGCTAATGAAAAACTGTTTTTT
>TRBJ2-1|TRBV9|-|-
CASSPEVLAYNEQFF
TGTGCCAGCAGCCCCGAGGTACTGGCCTACAATGAGCAGTTCTTC
>TRBJ1-2|TRBV19|-|-
CASSMPDYGYTF
TGTGCCAGTAGTATGCCGGACTATGGCTACACCTTC
>TRBJ1-5|TRBV19|TRBD1|-
CASNFRTGSQPQHF
TGTGCCAGTAACTTCCGGACAGGGAGTCAGCCCCAGCATTTT
>TRBJ1-4|TRBV27|-|-
CASGLIAGEKLFF
TGTGCCAGCGGACTCATAGCGGGTGAAAAACTGTTTTTT
>TRBJ1-5|TRBV18|-|-
CASSPGVQPQHF
TGTGCCAGCTCACCAGGAGTTCAGCCCCAGCATTTT
>TRBJ2-1|TRBV2|-|-
CASSEIRSYNEQFF
TGTGCCAGCAGTGAAATCCGCTCCTACAATGAGCAGTTCTTC
>TRBJ2-1|TRBV2|TRBD2|-
CASSWTSGRRPEQFF
TGTGCCAGCAGTTGGACTAGCGGTCGGAGGCCTGAGCAGTTCTTC
>TRBJ1-3|TRBV5-6|-|-
CASSLQTLSGNTIYF
TGTGCCAGCAGCTTGCAAACTCTCTCTGGAAACACCATATATTTT
>TRBJ1-4|TRBV6-5|-|-
CASSRGRVGEKLFF
TGTGCCAGCAGTCGGGGAAGGGTCGGCGAAAAACTGTTTTTT
>TRBJ1-1|TRBV5-1|-|-
CASSLRVENTEAFF
TGCGCCAGCAGCCTCAGGGTGGAGAACACTGAAGCTTTCTTT
>TRBJ1-1|TRBV6-6|-|-
CASSYSADMGAFF
TGTGCCAGCAGTTACTCGGCTGACATGGGAGCTTTCTTT
>TRBJ2-1|TRBV7-3|TRBD2|-
CASSAQLAGANEQFF
TGTGCCAGCAGCGCCCAACTAGCGGGGGCGAATGAGCAGTTCTTC
>TRBJ1-2|TRBV2|-|-
CASTMLGGYGYTF
TGTGCCAGCACCATGTTGGGGGGCTATGGCTACACCTTC
>TRBJ2-7|TRBV12-3/TRBV12-4|TRBD1|-
CASSYSGGGEQYF
TGTGCCAGCAGTTACTCAGGGGGCGGCGAGCAGTACTTC
>TRBJ2-2|TRBV24-1|TRBD2|-
CATSESGGEDTGELFF
TGTGCCACCAGTGAGAGCGGGGGGGAGGACACCGGGGAGCTGTTTTTT
>TRBJ2-7|TRBV19|-|-
CASSITGNSYEQYF
TGTGCCAGTAGTATAACCGGGAACTCCTACGAGCAGTACTTC
>TRBJ2-2|TRBV18|-|-
CASSPVGSTGGELFF
TGTGCCAGCTCACCAGTCGGGTCAACCGGAGGGGAGCTGTTTTTT
>TRBJ2-3|TRBV7-9|-|-
CASSLAWDTLSPDTQYF
TGTGCCAGCAGCTTAGCATGGGACACCCTAAGCCCAGATACGCAGTATTTT
>TRBJ2-7|TRBV7-2|-|-
CASSLGTNSYEQYF
TGTGCCAGCAGCCTAGGAACTAACTCCTACGAGCAGTACTTC
>TRBJ1-2|TRBV28|TRBD1|once
CASSPGDRGGDGYTF
TGTGCCAGCAGTCCCGGGGACAGGGGCGGAGATGGCTACACCTTC
>TRBJ1-5|TRBV2|TRBD1|-
CASSTSGGYNQPQHF
TGTGCCAGCAGTACTTCAGGGGGTTACAATCAGCCCCAGCATTTT
>TRBJ2-6|TRBV3-1/TRBV3-2|TRBD2|-
CASSRMGAGGNSGANVLTF
TGTGCCAGCAGCCGTATGGGAGCGGGGGGTAACTCTGGGGCCAACGTCCTGACTTTC
>TRBJ2-2|TRBV19|TRBD2|-
CASSLMGGFGELFF
TGTGCCAGTAGTTTAATGGGGGGGTTCGGGGAGCTGTTTTTT
>TRBJ2-7|TRBV19|TRBD2|-
CASSPSGGRSYEQYF
TGTGCCAGTAGTCCAAGCGGGGGCCGCTCCTACGAGCAGTACTTC
>TRBJ2-3|TRBV7-3|-|-
CASSLAGISTDTQYF
TGTGCCAGCAGCTTGGCGGGTATTAGCACAGATACGCAGTATTTT
>TRBJ2-1|TRBV5-1|-|-
CASSPGQAYNEQFF
TGCGCCAGCAGCCCGGGACAAGCCTACAATGAGCAGTTCTTC
>TRBJ2-5|TRBV30|TRBD2|-
CAWSTGSGGARETQYF
TGTGCCTGGAGTACAGGGAGCGGGGGGGCCAGGGAGACCCAGTACTTC
>TRBJ2-5|TRBV9|-|-
CASSVGHLAETQYF
TGTGCCAGCAGCGTAGGTCACCTGGCAGAGACCCAGTACTTC
>TRBJ1-2|TRBV4-2|-|-
CASSQAGPEINYGYTF
TGTGCCAGCAGCCAGGCGGGTCCGGAAATTAACTATGGCTACACCTTC
>TRBJ1-3|TRBV6-6|-|-
CASNQRGVSGNTIYF
TGTGCCAGCAATCAACGGGGGGTCTCTGGAAACACCATATATTTT
>TRBJ2-3|TRBV3-1/TRBV3-2|TRBD2|-
CASSLASSGGADTQYF
TGTGCCAGCAGCTTAGCCTCTAGCGGGGGGGCAGATACGCAGTATTTT
>TRBJ2-2|TRBV12-3/TRBV12-4|-|few
CASSTGGELFF
TGTGCCAGCAGTACGGGTGGGGAGCTGTTTTTT
>TRBJ1-1|TRBV6-5|TRBD1|-
CASSPQGGTEAFF
TGTGCCAGCAGTCCCCAGGGGGGTACAGAAGCTTTCTTT
>TRBJ2-6|TRBV28|-|-
CASRNTGLGDGANVLTF
TGTGCCAGCAGGAATACAGGGTTAGGGGACGGGGCCAACGTCCTGACTTTC
>TRBJ2-7|TRBV12-1|-|-
CASSQTPGTNYTYEQYF
TGTGCCAGCAGCCAAACCCCCGGGACTAATTATACCTACGAGCAGTACTTC
>TRBJ1-2|TRBV5-6|TRBD1|-
CASRAGGERGYTF
TGTGCCAGCAGAGCAGGGGGTGAGAGAGGCTACACCTTC
>TRBJ2-7|TRBV5-4|-|-
CASSPGSGASYEQYF
TGTGCCAGCAGCCCGGGTAGCGGTGCATCCTACGAGCAGTACTTC
>TRBJ1-1|TRBV28|-|few
CASSLTDTEAFF
TGTGCCAGCAGCTTGACAGACACTGAAGCTTTCTTT
>TRBJ2-3|TRBV4-2|-|-
CASSQEAGGADTQYF
TGTGCCAGCAGCCAAGAGGCAGGAGGAGCAGATACGCAGTATTTT
>TRBJ1-5|TRBV15|-|-
CATSRDLFRETQPQHF
TGTGCCACCAGCAGAGATCTGTTCCGGGAGACTCAGCCCCAGCATTTT
>TRBJ2-6|TRBV13|-|-
CASSFSFSGANVLTF
TGTGCCAGCAGCTTTTCGTTTTCTGGGGCCAACGTCCTGACTTTC
>TRBJ2-2|TRBV5-8|-|few
CASRHRVRTGELFF
TGTGCCAGCAGGCACAGGGTGCGCACCGGGGAGCTGTTTTTT
>TRBJ2-7|TRBV2|TRBD1|-
CASLLGDSSYEQYF
TGTGCCAGCCTCCTCGGGGACAGCTCCTACGAGCAGTACTTC
>TRBJ1-1|TRBV25-1|TRBD1|few
CASIRGQGNTEAFF
TGTGCCAGCATCAGGGGGCAAGGTAACACTGAAGCTTTCTTT